These T cell receptor beta chains were read from a single sample in a study of shared clonotypes between healthy human individuals. The table came from immunoSEQ multiplex PCR; TCRdb's copy has only in-frame clones and leaves some out. The repertoire holds around 1.9 million clones, with roughly 91% as singletons. Source material: naive CD8+ T cells from PBMCs. All receptors derive from a man younger than 35 in good health. Some clones in this sample may be carry-over from other donors' samples. CDR3s include the opening cysteine and the closing phenylalanine or tryptophan. Each record gives: clone size, D gene, J gene, V gene, CDR3 DNA, CDR3 protein. D genes are given only for firm matches. Size is stated for part of the rows, as once, few or many counts, or as a class when the clone is expanded.

clone size: -; D gene: -; J gene: TRBJ1-2; V gene: TRBV27; CDR3 DNA: TGTGCCAGCAGTCCCGGGCCGGGGACTAACTATGGCTACACCTTC; CDR3 protein: CASSPGPGTNYGYTF
clone size: -; D gene: TRBD1; J gene: TRBJ1-5; V gene: TRBV27; CDR3 DNA: TGTGCCAGCAGTAGTTTGGGCAGGGGGACTCAGCCCCAGCATTTT; CDR3 protein: CASSSLGRGTQPQHF
clone size: -; D gene: -; J gene: TRBJ2-5; V gene: TRBV25-1; CDR3 DNA: TGTGCCAGCAGTGAATATTCGGAAACCCAAGAGACCCAGTACTTC; CDR3 protein: CASSEYSETQETQYF
clone size: -; D gene: -; J gene: TRBJ1-2; V gene: TRBV14; CDR3 DNA: TGTGCCAGCAGCCAGGAGACAGGCTATGGCTACACCTTC; CDR3 protein: CASSQETGYGYTF
clone size: once; D gene: TRBD1; J gene: TRBJ2-7; V gene: TRBV25-1; CDR3 DNA: TGTGCCAGCTCGAGGACAGGGCTAAGAGATCCGTACGAGCAGTACTTC; CDR3 protein: CASSRTGLRDPYEQYF
clone size: -; D gene: TRBD1; J gene: TRBJ1-1; V gene: TRBV29-1; CDR3 DNA: TGCAGCGTTGAAGCAACCGGGACAGGGGGCAACACTGAAGCTTTCTTT; CDR3 protein: CSVEATGTGGNTEAFF
clone size: -; D gene: TRBD2; J gene: TRBJ2-2; V gene: TRBV6-4; CDR3 DNA: TGTGCCAGCAGTGATTCGGGACTAGCGGCTGCGAACACCGGGGAGCTGTTTTTT; CDR3 protein: CASSDSGLAAANTGELFF
clone size: -; D gene: TRBD2; J gene: TRBJ2-1; V gene: TRBV5-6; CDR3 DNA: TGTGCCAGCAGCTTTAGGCAGGTGACTAGCGGATACAATGAGCAGTTCTTC; CDR3 protein: CASSFRQVTSGYNEQFF
clone size: once; D gene: -; J gene: TRBJ2-7; V gene: TRBV2; CDR3 DNA: TGTGCCAGCCAGAAGCTCCGGGCAGGGGCTAACTACGAGCAGTACTTC; CDR3 protein: CASQKLRAGANYEQYF
clone size: -; D gene: TRBD2; J gene: TRBJ2-5; V gene: TRBV28; CDR3 DNA: TGTGCCAGCAGTTTGTCCCTAGCGGAAGGGGAGACCCAGTACTTC; CDR3 protein: CASSLSLAEGETQYF
clone size: once; D gene: TRBD2; J gene: TRBJ2-7; V gene: TRBV4-1; CDR3 DNA: TGCGCCAGCAGCCAAGGGCCGCTAGCGGGAGTGCAGGAGCAGTACTTC; CDR3 protein: CASSQGPLAGVQEQYF
clone size: -; D gene: TRBD1; J gene: TRBJ1-1; V gene: TRBV27; CDR3 DNA: TGTGCCAGCAGTTTTGGTACAGGGGGCACTGAAGCTTTCTTT; CDR3 protein: CASSFGTGGTEAFF
clone size: -; D gene: TRBD2; J gene: TRBJ2-7; V gene: TRBV28; CDR3 DNA: TGTGCCAGCAGTTTCGGGACGGGAGGTCCTCGTGAGCAGTACTTC; CDR3 protein: CASSFGTGGPREQYF
clone size: -; D gene: -; J gene: TRBJ2-6; V gene: TRBV14; CDR3 DNA: TGTGCCAGCAGCCAAGACGGGGCAGGTGGAGAGGCCAACGTCCTGACTTTC; CDR3 protein: CASSQDGAGGEANVLTF
clone size: once; D gene: -; J gene: TRBJ1-4; V gene: TRBV7-9; CDR3 DNA: TGTGCCAGCAGCTCCCAATTGGAGGGGAAGGGTGAAAAACTGTTTTTT; CDR3 protein: CASSSQLEGKGEKLFF
clone size: -; D gene: -; J gene: TRBJ2-5; V gene: TRBV30; CDR3 DNA: TGTGCCTGGAGTGTTAATTCTGGGGCAGGGTCCGGTCTTTGGGAGACCCAGTACTTC; CDR3 protein: CAWSVNSGAGSGLWETQYF
clone size: -; D gene: -; J gene: TRBJ2-7; V gene: TRBV7-8; CDR3 DNA: TGTGCCAGCAGCTTACTCCCTTCCAGTTACTACGAGCAGTACTTC; CDR3 protein: CASSLLPSSYYEQYF
clone size: once; D gene: -; J gene: TRBJ2-7; V gene: TRBV9; CDR3 DNA: TGTGCCAGCAGCGTAGGAGGGGCGCCCTCCTACGAGCAGTACTTC; CDR3 protein: CASSVGGAPSYEQYF
clone size: -; D gene: -; J gene: TRBJ2-7; V gene: TRBV27; CDR3 DNA: TGTGCCAGCAGTTTAGGACATTCCTACGAGCAGTACTTC; CDR3 protein: CASSLGHSYEQYF
clone size: -; D gene: -; J gene: TRBJ1-5; V gene: TRBV5-5; CDR3 DNA: TGTGCCAGCAGTACTGCCGGACGTTTCAATCAGCCCCAGCATTTT; CDR3 protein: CASSTAGRFNQPQHF
clone size: -; D gene: TRBD1; J gene: TRBJ1-2; V gene: TRBV7-2; CDR3 DNA: TGTGCCAGCAGCTTATCTACAGGGGACTATGGCTACACCTTC; CDR3 protein: CASSLSTGDYGYTF
clone size: -; D gene: -; J gene: TRBJ2-1; V gene: TRBV7-9; CDR3 DNA: TGTGCCAGCAGACATAGCGAGACAGGTTACAATGAGCAGTTCTTC; CDR3 protein: CASRHSETGYNEQFF